This T cell receptor beta chain was found in a study of T cells in Graves' hyperthyroidism and ophthalmopathy. The study, taken as a whole, reports: Most thyroid-expanded clonotypes above 0.001 were also found in blood. The model predicted ophthalmopathy a median around 6 months before onset.

With 0 bases removed from V and 4 bases from J, the gap between germline ends came to 9 bases. CDR1 GTSNPN and CDR2 SVGIG come from the germline V gene (reference sequence). The CDR3 contains 14 residues. Amplification yielded TCR beta CDR3 regions, with RNA transcripts as the source. First-round RT-PCR targeting the TCR CDR3 was performed with the HTBI primer set. A single record per CDR3 protein comes from TCRdb applying MiXCR to the multiplex PCR reads. This sample has fewer than 650,000 distinct CDR3 sequences; roughly 14% occur once, and the top ten carry around 4.5%. This clonotype was counted once. What it recognizes is unknown.

The V call is TRBV30, the J call TRBJ2-2; D unclear. Sample: blood. This TCR came from a woman in her thirties or forties with Graves' ophthalmopathy. CDR3 nucleotides: TGTGCCTGGAGTGTACAACCGATCACCGGGGAGCTGTTTTTT. Protein product: CAWSVQPITGELFF.